This T cell receptor (beta chain) was sequenced for a study of siplizumab effects on memory and regulatory T cells. Germline assignment: CDR1 SGHDT and CDR2 YYEEEE. The V and J ends lost 0 bases and 8 bases respectively, with 19 bases between them. This CDR3 has 16 residues. Assay used: immunoSEQ multiplex PCR; TCRdb lists only in-frame clones, some missing. The data show about 52,000 clones, with roughly 97% seen just once and roughly 0.6% held by the top ten. J is TRBJ2-3 and V is TRBV5-6, with D tentatively TRBD1 (5 bases). The receptor's source is a human donor in good health. Input material: naive CD4+ T cells sorted from blood. DNA of the CDR3: TGTGCCAGCAGCTTGGTGTTACGTGATCTTGGGGCTACGCAGTATTTT. Translation: CASSLVLRDLGATQYF.